The T cell receptor beta chain under discussion was sequenced for a study of chemoradiotherapy in HPV16-positive cancers. About this clone: Its antigen is undetermined.

Clones were sequenced by immunoSEQ multiplex PCR, and TCRdb holds only the in-frame ones, with some missing. This sample has around 5,800 clones; roughly 86% occur once, and the top ten carry approximately 2.4%. Samples were taken several times over chemoradiotherapy. J was trimmed by 1 base and V by 1 base; bases with no gene match: 3. Germline V gives CDR1 SGHTA, CDR2 FQGNSA. The CDR3 has 15 amino acids. Study-level results: For HPV16-positive patients, expanding HPV-responsive T cells associated with longer recurrence-free survival.

The rearrangement links TRBV7-2 to TRBJ1-1, with 7 bases fitting TRBD1. The sequencing here drew on tumor tissue, taken from a patient who underwent chemoradiotherapy. This clonotype originated in a human donor with HPV-associated anogenital cancer. CDR3 region: CASSLEGARNTEAFF. The CDR3 DNA is TGTGCCAGCAGCTTAGAGGGGGCCCGGAACACTGAAGCTTTCTTT.